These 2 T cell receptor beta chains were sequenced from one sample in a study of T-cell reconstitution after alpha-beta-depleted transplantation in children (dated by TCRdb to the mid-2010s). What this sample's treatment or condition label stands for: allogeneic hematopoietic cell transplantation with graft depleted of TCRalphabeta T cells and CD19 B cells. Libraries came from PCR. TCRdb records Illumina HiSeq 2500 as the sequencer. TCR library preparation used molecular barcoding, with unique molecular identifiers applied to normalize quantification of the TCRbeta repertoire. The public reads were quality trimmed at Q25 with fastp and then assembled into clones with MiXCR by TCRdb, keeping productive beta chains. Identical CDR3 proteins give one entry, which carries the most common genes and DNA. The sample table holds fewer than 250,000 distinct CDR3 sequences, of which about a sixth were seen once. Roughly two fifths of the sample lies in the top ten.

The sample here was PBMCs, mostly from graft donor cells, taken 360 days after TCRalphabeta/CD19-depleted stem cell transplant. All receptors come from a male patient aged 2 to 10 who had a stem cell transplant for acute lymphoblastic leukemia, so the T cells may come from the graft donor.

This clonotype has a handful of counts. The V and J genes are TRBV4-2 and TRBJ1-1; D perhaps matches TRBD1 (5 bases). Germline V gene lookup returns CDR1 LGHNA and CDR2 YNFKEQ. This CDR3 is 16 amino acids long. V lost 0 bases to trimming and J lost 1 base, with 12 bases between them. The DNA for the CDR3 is TGTGCCAGCAGCCAAGAGATGAGACAGAGGAACACTGAAGCTTTCTTT. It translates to CASSQEMRQRNTEAFF.

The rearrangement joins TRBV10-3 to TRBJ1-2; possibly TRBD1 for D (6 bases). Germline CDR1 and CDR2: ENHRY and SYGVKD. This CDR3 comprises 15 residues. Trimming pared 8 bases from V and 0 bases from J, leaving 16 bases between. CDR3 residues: CAIGGSGGANYGYTF. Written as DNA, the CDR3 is TGTGCCATCGGCGGGAGTGGGGGCGCTAACTATGGCTACACCTTC.